The sequence of this T cell receptor (beta chain) was determined in a study of shared clonotypes between healthy human individuals. The V gene lost 4 bases and the J gene lost 6 bases, with 13 bases spanning the gap. CDR1 is SQVTM, CDR2 ANQGSEA, per germline. The CDR3 length is 13 residues. Data came from immunoSEQ multiplex PCR; TCRdb stores just in-frame clones and leaves some out. The sample records a few million clones, 93% being singletons. CD45RO-negative cells were positively selected for CCR7, leaving out terminally differentiated effector memory CD45RA+ cells. J is TRBJ2-1 and V is TRBV29-1; D uncertain. This TCR was recovered from a man aged 18 to 29 in good health. Some clones in this sample may be carry-over from other donors' samples. The sequenced sample was naive CD8+ T cells from PBMCs. The CDR3 DNA reads as TGCAGCGTTGTTTACCCCACAGTCAATGAGCAGTTCTTC. Residues: CSVVYPTVNEQFF.